These 25 T cell receptor beta chains came from one sample sequenced in a study of shared clonotypes between healthy human individuals. Cells designated naive CD8 were CD45RO-negative and were positively selected for CCR7, with terminally differentiated effector memory CD45RA+ cells excluded. The data were produced by immunoSEQ multiplex PCR, yet TCRdb's version contains in-frame clones alone and is incomplete. The data show about 680,000 clones, with about 90% seen just once and approximately 24% held by the top ten. Sequenced input: naive CD8+ T cells sorted from blood. The source of these receptors is a man younger than 45 in good health.

This chain uses TRBV2 with TRBJ2-5; the D gene is possibly TRBD2 (6 bases). The germline V and J ends were trimmed by 4 bases and 5 bases, with 17 bases remaining between them. CDR1 SNHLY and CDR2 FYNNEI come from the germline V gene. This CDR3 is built from 15 residues. The CDR3 sequence is CASSASRLELETQYF. In nucleotides, the CDR3 is TGTGCCAGCAGTGCCTCTAGACTAGAATTGGAGACCCAGTACTTC.

The chain links TRBV5-4 to TRBJ2-7; possible D gene TRBD2, 6 bases. V was shortened by 1 base and J by 3 bases, with 14 bases between the two germline ends. CDR3 length: 15 amino acids. The germline V gene has CDR1 SGHNT and CDR2 YYREEE (reference sequence). The CDR3 sequence: CASSLRLERGYEQYF. The CDR3, as DNA: TGTGCCAGCAGCTTGAGACTAGAACGTGGCTACGAGCAGTACTTC.

A remark on this clone: This sample also contains other DNA sequences that code for the same CDR3. This chain links TRBV6-4 with TRBJ1-2; weak D call: TRBD1 (5 bases). Germline assignment: CDR1 MRHNA and CDR2 SNTAGT. CDR3 length equals 13 residues. V lost 6 bases, J lost 2 bases, and 10 bases lay in between. The CDR3 loop is CASRGDSNYGYTF. For the CDR3, the DNA is TGTGCCAGCAGGGGGGACTCGAACTATGGCTACACCTTC.

The chain employs TRBV28 and TRBJ2-1; 9 positions agree with TRBD2. The germline V gene has CDR1 MDHEN and CDR2 SYDVKM. V dropped 2 bases and J dropped 7; count of bases not matched to a gene: 12. The CDR3 runs 17 residues. The CDR3 coding sequence is TGTGCCAGCAGTTTAGTCGAGTTAACTAGCGGGTTTAATGAGCAGTTCTTC. Protein product: CASSLVELTSGFNEQFF.

The J gene is TRBJ2-7, the V gene TRBV27, with 7 positions matching TRBD2. The germline V gene has CDR1 MNHEY and CDR2 SMNVEV (reference sequence). With 2 bases clipped from V and 4 bases from J, the junction kept 5 bases outside the gene matches. The length of the CDR3 is 14 residues. CDR3 nucleotide sequence: TGTGCCAGCAGTTTAGGGAGGGTCGGATACGAGCAGTACTTC. Its translation is CASSLGRVGYEQYF.

This rearrangement joins TRBV15 to TRBJ2-7; no clear D gene. The V end was cut by 1 base, the J end by 7 bases, with 11 bases between. This CDR3 spans 13 amino acids. Germline V gene lookup returns CDR1 LNHNV and CDR2 YYDKDF (reference sequence). This CDR3 reads CATSRGLGWEQYF. Here the CDR3 DNA reads TGTGCCACCAGCAGAGGCTTGGGTTGGGAGCAGTACTTC.

The genes are TRBV28 and TRBJ2-1, with 7 nucleotides matching TRBD2. Germline-derived CDR1 and CDR2 are MDHEN and SYDVKM. This CDR3 comprises 17 residues. V shed 2 bases, J shed 6 bases, and the junction held 13 bases outside the gene matches. The CDR3 DNA reads TGTGCCAGCAGTTTACCTCTAGCGGAGGGGCCGGCCAATGAGCAGTTCTTC. It encodes CASSLPLAEGPANEQFF.

V is TRBV7-9 and J is TRBJ2-1; D perhaps matches TRBD1 (6 bases). Trimming pared 6 bases from V and 0 bases from J, leaving 12 bases between. The CDR3 contains 15 residues. Germline CDR1 reads SEHNR; CDR2 reads FQNEAQ (reference sequence). For the CDR3, the DNA is TGTGCCAGCAGACAGGGAACGAGCTCCTACAATGAGCAGTTCTTC. This codes for CASRQGTSSYNEQFF.

The gene calls are TRBV7-3 and TRBJ2-1; tentative D call: TRBD2 (5 bases). Germline V gene lookup returns CDR1 SGHTA and CDR2 FQGTGA. Between the trimmed V and J ends, which lost 6 bases and 7 bases, there was a span of 31 bases. The CDR3 has 19 residues. CDR3 in amino acids: CASRDLLGLAPLNNNEQFF. Here the CDR3 DNA reads TGTGCCAGCAGGGATCTCCTAGGACTGGCCCCACTAAATAATAATGAGCAGTTCTTC.

This clone was recorded a few times. The J gene is TRBJ1-4, the V gene TRBV19; D is uncertain. The CDR3 totals 16 residues. V was pared by 3 bases and J by 0 bases, with 11 bases between. The germline gives CDR1 LNHDA, CDR2 SQIVND (reference sequence). CDR3 nucleotide sequence: TGTGCCAGTAGTATCCTCCCCCTGGCAACTAATGAAAAACTGTTTTTT. This codes for CASSILPLATNEKLFF.

The chain combines TRBV6-5 with TRBJ2-7, with D perhaps given as TRBD1 or TRBD2 (5 bases each). Trimming took 6 bases from V and 3 from J, leaving 15 bases between them. Germline loops: CDR1 MNHEY, CDR2 SVGAGI. The length of the CDR3 is 14 residues. The CDR3 region is CASSPGPQYYEQYF. The DNA of the CDR3 is TGTGCCAGCAGCCCGGGACCGCAATACTACGAGCAGTACTTC.

The V gene is TRBV11-2, the J gene TRBJ2-7; 9 bases match TRBD2. V trimming: 4 bases; J trimming: 7 bases; junction bases outside the gene matches: 14. The germline V gene encodes CDR1 SGHAT and CDR2 FQNNGV. This CDR3 has 16 residues. This CDR3 reads CASSSRLAGLGVEQYF. The CDR3, as DNA: TGTGCCAGCAGCTCCCGGCTAGCGGGGTTAGGGGTGGAGCAGTACTTC.

This chain links TRBV9 with TRBJ2-5; D possibly corresponds to TRBD2 (6 bases). The germline CDR1 and CDR2 sequences are SGDLS and YYNGEE. The CDR3 covers 15 residues. V was clipped by 0 bases and J by 5 bases, with 14 bases between them. CDR3 sequence (DNA): TGTGCCAGCAGCGTAGGGCAGGGAGGTGGGGAGACCCAGTACTTC. Protein product: CASSVGQGGGETQYF. The full variable domain, completed using reference TRBV9 and TRBJ2-5, is DSGVTQTPKHLITATGQRVTLRCSPRSGDLSVYWYQQSLDQGLQFLIQYYNGEERAKGNILERFSAQQFPDLHSELNLSSLELGDSALYFCASSVGQGGGETQYFGPGTRLLVL.

The chain combines TRBV4-3 with TRBJ2-1; 8 bases match TRBD1. The CDR3 spans 15 residues. The V gene's germline CDR1 is LGHNA and CDR2 YSLEER. The V and J ends lost 0 bases and 5 bases, in that order; junction bases with no gene match: 3. The CDR3: CASSQDGQGDNEQFF. The CDR3 nucleotides are TGCGCCAGCAGCCAAGACGGACAGGGAGACAATGAGCAGTTCTTC.

The gene calls are TRBV29-1 and TRBJ1-1; the D is unclear. Trimming took 4 bases from V and 4 from J, leaving 7 bases between them. This CDR3 contains 11 residues. Germline assignment: CDR1 SQVTM and CDR2 ANQGSEA. Here the CDR3 reads CSVGISTEAFF. The CDR3 DNA reads as TGCAGCGTTGGTATCAGCACTGAAGCTTTCTTT.

This chain connects TRBV5-1 to TRBJ2-7, with 8 bases matching TRBD1. The V gene end was trimmed by 6 bases and the J gene end by 5 bases; junction bases not matched to a gene: 10. The CDR3 contains 14 residues. Germline V gene lookup returns CDR1 SGHRS and CDR2 YFSETQ. The CDR3 DNA sequence: TGCGCCAGCATAGCCGGGACAGGATCTGACGAGCAGTACTTC. It translates to CASIAGTGSDEQYF.

This clone was seen a single time. The J gene is TRBJ2-7, the V gene TRBV14; no clear D gene. The germline CDR1 and CDR2 sequences are SGHDN and FVKESK. This CDR3 region has 14 residues. V dropped 2 bases and J dropped 3 bases, with 11 bases sitting between them. CDR3 amino acids: CASSQYSGGYEQYF. As DNA, the CDR3 is TGTGCCAGCAGCCAATATTCGGGCGGCTACGAGCAGTACTTC.

The chain joins TRBV19 to TRBJ2-7; 8 positions match TRBD1. The CDR3 runs to 17 residues. Germline values: CDR1 LNHDA, CDR2 SQIVND (reference sequence). Trimming at V came to 1 base and at J to 4 bases, leaving 12 bases not matched to a gene. The CDR3 coding sequence is TGTGCCAGTAGTATAGGGACTGTTAACAGGGGGATTTACGAGCAGTACTTC. Protein: CASSIGTVNRGIYEQYF.

The genes are TRBV7-9 and TRBJ2-1; no reliable D call. The CDR3 runs to 17 residues. The V and J ends lost 5 bases and 3 bases respectively, with 20 bases between them. The germline V gene has CDR1 SEHNR and CDR2 FQNEAQ (reference sequence). CDR3 sequence: CASSPPRAATLYNEQFF. The CDR3 region has the DNA TGTGCCAGCAGCCCACCCCGGGCGGCAACCCTCTACAATGAGCAGTTCTTC.

This clone was detected only once. The chain is built from TRBV5-1 and TRBJ2-1; 8 bases fit TRBD2. Germline V gene lookup returns CDR1 SGHRS and CDR2 YFSETQ. This CDR3 comprises 15 residues. J was trimmed by 9 bases and V by 6 bases; bases with no gene match: 14. CDR3 nucleotides: TGCGCCAGCACCCTAAGGCCCGGGAGGGCCAGTGAGCAGTTCTTC. Its protein product is CASTLRPGRASEQFF.

The chain uses TRBV21-1 and TRBJ2-7; the table assigns TRBD1, which was not confirmed against the DNA. TRBV21-1 is assigned pseudogene status. The CDR3 consists of 21 residues. The CDR3 nucleotides read TGTGCCAGCAGCAATGACAGGGCGCATCTCCGTGGAAAACCCCATTGTTACGAGCAGTACTTC. It codes for CASSNDRAHLRGKPHCYEQYF.

CDR3 loop: CASSEEIKPTGVLYGYTF. CDR3 DNA sequence: TGTGCCAGCAGTGAAGAGATAAAGCCGACAGGGGTGCTCTATGGCTACACCTTC. V gene TRBV6-1 combines with J gene TRBJ1-2; 8 positions agree with TRBD1. The CDR3 has 18 residues. Looked up from germline, CDR1 is MNHNS and CDR2 is SASEGT. V shed 1 base, J shed 4 bases, and the junction held 14 bases outside the gene matches.

The V and J genes are TRBV7-9 and TRBJ2-7, with TRBD2 matching over 8 bases. In germline, CDR1 is SEHNR, CDR2 FQNEAQ (reference sequence). The CDR3 contains 16 residues. J lost 4 bases, V lost 5 bases, and 13 bases had no gene match. CDR3 nucleotides: TGTGCCAGCAGCCCATGGGCTAGCGGGCCAGGGTACGAGCAGTACTTC. Translation: CASSPWASGPGYEQYF.

The chain uses TRBV11-3 and TRBJ2-7, with 9 nucleotides matching TRBD2. CDR1 is SGHNT and CDR2 is YENEEA in the germline V gene. The V segment lost 10 bases and the J segment 3 bases; nucleotides outside the gene matches: 7. The CDR3 runs 13 residues. The chain's CDR3 is CATSSGRGYEQYF. For the CDR3, the DNA is TGTGCCACCAGTAGCGGGAGAGGCTACGAGCAGTACTTC.

This chain connects TRBV18 to TRBJ1-1, with D perhaps TRBD1 (5 bases). This CDR3 is 16 amino acids long. The V end was cut by 6 bases, the J end by 0 bases, with 17 bases between. Germline CDR1 is KGHSH and CDR2 is LQKENI. CDR3 loop: CASSLISEGMNTEAFF. The CDR3 nucleotides read TGTGCCAGCTCCCTAATCAGTGAGGGGATGAACACTGAAGCTTTCTTT.